This TCR beta chain was retrieved from a study of T cell repertoires in ileal Crohn's disease. Whole-study results and caveats: Within the first postoperative year, endoscopy came at median about 7.3 months. Compared with CD4 T cells, sorted CD8 cells carried more expanded clones. Clonal expansions were more frequent in active smokers than non-smokers at surgery.

A word on this clone: The antigen remains undetermined.

Each sample's TCRB immunosequencing used around 510 nanograms of biopsy DNA. Data came from immunoSEQ multiplex PCR; TCRdb stores just in-frame clones and leaves some out. The sample has about 60,000 clones, 85% to 90% seen once. The CDR3 covers 13 residues. Germline V CDR1 and CDR2: SGHRS, YFSETQ. V was pared by 5 bases and J by 0 bases, with 6 bases between. Time point: neoterminal ileum biopsy at postoperative endoscopy, about 6 months after surgery. The source of this sequence is an adult with Crohn's disease. This sequence joins TRBV5-1 and TRBJ1-5, with D hard to call. The sequenced sample consisted of ileal tissue. The chain's CDR3 is CASRQDSNQPQHF. The CDR3 region has the DNA TGCGCCAGCAGGCAGGATAGCAATCAGCCCCAGCATTTT.